The 12 T cell receptor beta chains below all came from one sample that was sequenced in a study of blood T cell repertoires in COVID-19. Only in-frame clones appear in the TCRdb table, and some are missing; sequencing was by immunoSEQ multiplex PCR. Of a few hundred thousand clones in the sample, around 89% were seen once. The specimen sequenced was peripheral blood. These TCRs come from a woman aged 55-69 years with COVID-19, enrolled during active disease.

V gene TRBV19 combines with J gene TRBJ1-6; maybe TRBD1 (5 bases). Germline lookup yields CDR1 LNHDA and CDR2 SQIVND (reference sequence). Trimming stripped 5 bases from V and 7 bases from J, with 15 bases between. The CDR3 totals 15 residues. CDR3 loop: CASSESTTENSPLHF. The CDR3 bases are TGTGCCAGTAGTGAATCGACGACAGAAAATTCACCCCTCCACTTT.

The chain carries TRBV6-1 and TRBJ1-6, with 9 bases that match TRBD1. CDR1 is MNHNS, CDR2 SASEGT, per germline. V lost 3 bases and J lost 10; bases outside the gene matches: 4. This CDR3 is built from 14 residues. CDR3 sequence reads: CASSETGGWSPLHF. The CDR3 DNA is TGTGCCAGCAGTGAGACAGGGGGTTGGTCACCCCTCCACTTT.

This chain connects TRBV5-1 to TRBJ2-3; 12 bases align to TRBD2. V lost 3 bases to trimming and J lost 2 bases; unmatched junction nucleotides: 4. There are 16 residues in the CDR3. The germline gives CDR1 SGHRS, CDR2 YFSETQ. The CDR3 spells CASSYGTSGLTDTQYF. As DNA, the CDR3 is TGCGCCAGCAGCTACGGGACTAGCGGGCTCACAGATACGCAGTATTTT.

The chain has TRBV2 and TRBJ1-6, with no clear D. This CDR3 is built from 12 residues. Trimming pared 7 bases from V and 6 bases from J, leaving 7 bases between. The germline V gene encodes CDR1 SNHLY and CDR2 FYNNEI. The CDR3 reads CASKPGNSPLHF. CDR3 DNA: TGTGCCAGCAAGCCGGGTAATTCACCCCTCCACTTT.

The chain links TRBV7-2 to TRBJ2-5, with D possibly being TRBD1 (5 bases). The germline gives CDR1 SGHTA, CDR2 FQGNSA. V was trimmed by 5 bases and J by 5 bases, leaving 18 bases between them. The CDR3 runs to 15 residues. The CDR3 DNA reads as TGTGCCAGCAGCCCCTCCGGTCAGGGATGGGAGACCCAGTACTTC. As protein: CASSPSGQGWETQYF.

V usage is TRBV19 and J usage is TRBJ1-6; TRBD1 matches 7 bases. The germline gives CDR1 LNHDA, CDR2 SQIVND (reference sequence). The CDR3 loop spans 13 amino acids. The V gene end was trimmed by 3 bases and the J gene end by 13 bases; junction bases not matched to a gene: 6. The CDR3 sequence is CASSIGGGPPLHF. CDR3 DNA: TGTGCCAGTAGTATCGGAGGGGGCCCTCCCCTCCACTTT. Using reference TRBV19 and TRBJ1-6 for the parts outside the CDR3, the full variable domain is DGGITQSPKYLFRKEGQNVTLSCEQNLNHDAMYWYRQDPGQGLRLIYYSQIVNDFQKGDIAEGYSVSREKKESFPLTVTSAQKNPTAFYLCASSIGGGPPLHFGNGTRLTVT.

V is TRBV7-8 and J is TRBJ2-1, with TRBD2 identical over 7 bases. The CDR3 totals 16 residues. The germline CDR1 and CDR2 sequences are SGHVS and FQNEAQ. V lost 1 base and J lost 3; bases outside the gene matches: 6. The CDR3 reads CASSLVTSSHYNEQFF. DNA of the CDR3: TGTGCCAGCAGCTTAGTGACTAGCAGCCACTACAATGAGCAGTTCTTC.

V usage is TRBV6-2 or TRBV6-3 and J usage is TRBJ1-5; D gene uncertain. Germline CDR1 and CDR2: MNHEY and SVGEGT. The V end was cut by 5 bases, the J end by 0 bases, with 17 bases between. This CDR3 spans 17 amino acids. DNA of the CDR3: TGTGCCAGCAGTCCCAGGCTAGGACTTAATAGCAATCAGCCCCAGCATTTT. This encodes CASSPRLGLNSNQPQHF.

CDR3 sequence reads: CASSSHRVYGNTGELFF. Written as DNA, the CDR3 is TGTGCCAGCAGTTCTCACCGGGTTTACGGGAACACCGGGGAGCTGTTTTTT. The chain has TRBV5-5 and TRBJ2-2; D ambiguous. Trimming left V 5 bases short and J 1 base short, with 18 bases between. The CDR3 consists of 17 residues. Looked up from germline, CDR1 is SGHKS and CDR2 is YYEKEE (reference sequence).

The DNA for the CDR3 is TGCAGTGCTATACAGGGTGCTGAAGCTTTCTTT. Amino acid sequence: CSAIQGAEAFF. The J gene is TRBJ1-1, the V gene TRBV20-1; a possible D gene is TRBD1 (6 bases). Trimming stripped 4 bases from V and 6 bases from J, with 9 bases between. The CDR3 runs 11 residues. The germline V gene has CDR1 DFQATT and CDR2 SNEGSKA (reference sequence).

This sequence joins TRBV5-1 and TRBJ1-6, with D uncertain. The germline CDR1 and CDR2 sequences are SGHRS and YFSETQ. V shed 0 bases and J shed 5 bases, with 6 bases lying between them. CDR3 length: 14 residues. CDR3 amino acids: CASSLGQDNSPLHF. CDR3 coding DNA: TGCGCCAGCAGCTTGGGGCAGGATAATTCACCCCTCCACTTT.

The chain combines TRBV4-3 with TRBJ1-3; no reliable D call. CDR3 length: 17 amino acids. With 0 bases removed from V and 0 bases from J, the gap between germline ends came to 12 bases. CDR1 is LGHNA, CDR2 YSLEER, per germline. The CDR3 sequence is CASSQDLLRDSGNTIYF. In DNA, the CDR3 is TGCGCCAGCAGCCAAGATCTTCTACGGGACTCTGGAAACACCATATATTTT.